The 22 T cell receptor beta chains listed next were all sequenced from one sample in a study of cytotoxic CD8 clonotypes in ibrutinib-treated CLL. Produced via immunoSEQ multiplex PCR; TCRdb's table is partial and in-frame only. The repertoire holds some 150,000 clones, with 60% to 80% as singletons. This specimen was PBMCs, taken after 12 months of ibrutinib treatment. All receptors derive from a human donor with chronic lymphocytic leukemia.

This chain uses TRBV28 with TRBJ1-6; D unresolved. Germline V gene sequence: CDR1 MDHEN, CDR2 SYDVKM. The length of the CDR3 is 15 residues. V lost 6 bases and J 3 bases, leaving 12 bases between the germline ends. The CDR3 nucleotides read TGTGCCAGCAGCCCCATACAACTCTATAATTCACCCCTCCACTTT. It translates to CASSPIQLYNSPLHF.

The rearrangement links TRBV11-2 to TRBJ2-7; D not resolved. The CDR3 is 14 residues long. Germline V gene lookup returns CDR1 SGHAT and CDR2 FQNNGV. Trimming pared 0 bases from V and 0 bases from J, leaving 6 bases between. The DNA for the CDR3 is TGTGCCAGCAGCTTAGAACCAAGCTCCTACGAGCAGTACTTC. This gives the protein CASSLEPSSYEQYF. The full variable domain, completed using reference TRBV11-2 and TRBJ2-7, is EAGVAQSPRYKIIEKRQSVAFWCNPISGHATLYWYQQILGQGPKLLIQFQNNGVVDDSQLPKDRFSAERLKGVDSTLKIQPAKLEDSAVYLCASSLEPSSYEQYFGPGTRLTVT.

This chain connects TRBV7-6 to TRBJ2-5, with 7 bases aligning to TRBD2. The CDR3 has 18 residues. Germline V gives CDR1 SGHVS, CDR2 FNYEAQ. The V and J ends lost 1 base and 2 bases, in that order; junction bases with no gene match: 13. The CDR3 reads CASSLGVIRGRGQETQYF. The CDR3 DNA reads as TGTGCCAGCAGCTTAGGCGTAATCCGCGGGAGAGGTCAAGAGACCCAGTACTTC.

This clone was observed a single time. The same CDR3 also results from other DNA sequences found in this sample. The chain links TRBV5-1 to TRBJ1-4; 9 nucleotides match TRBD1. The CDR3 extends over 14 amino acids. Germline V gene lookup returns CDR1 SGHRS and CDR2 YFSETQ. The ends lost 2 bases at V and 6 bases at J; junction bases unmatched: 2. CDR3 DNA: TGCGCCAGCAGCTTACAGGGGGCTGATGAAAAACTGTTTTTT. This encodes CASSLQGADEKLFF. The whole variable domain, filled in from reference TRBV5-1 and TRBJ1-4, reads KAGVTQTPRYLIKTRGQQVTLSCSPISGHRSVSWYQQTPGQGLQFLFEYFSETQRNKGNFPGRFSGRQFSNSRSEMNVSTLELGDSALYLCASSLQGADEKLFFGSGTQLSVL.

V is TRBV2 and J is TRBJ1-5; D unclear. Germline CDR1 SNHLY, CDR2 FYNNEI. The V and J ends lost 5 bases and 0 bases respectively, with 20 bases between them. There are 18 residues in the CDR3. DNA for the CDR3: TGTGCCAGCAGTCGCTCACCCATGGACGGCTATAGCAATCAGCCCCAGCATTTT. Amino acid sequence: CASSRSPMDGYSNQPQHF.

This clone ranks as large. The chain is built from TRBV20-1 and TRBJ1-1; the D gene is possibly TRBD1 (5 bases). V lost 5 bases and J lost 4, with 8 bases in between. Germline CDR1 DFQATT, CDR2 SNEGSKA (reference sequence). This CDR3 spans 11 amino acids. CDR3 bases: TGCAGTGCTCTAAGGGGCACTGAAGCTTTCTTT. Its protein product is CSALRGTEAFF.

This sequence joins TRBV5-5 and TRBJ1-4; 7 bases agree with TRBD1. V trimming: 4 bases; J trimming: 6 bases; junction bases outside the gene matches: 6. The germline gives CDR1 SGHKS, CDR2 YYEKEE (reference sequence). The CDR3 is 14 amino acids. CDR3 residues: CASSTDRVHEKLFF. The DNA for the CDR3 is TGTGCCAGCAGCACAGACAGGGTTCATGAAAAACTGTTTTTT.

The chain is built from TRBV27 and TRBJ2-4; no clear D. V was pared by 5 bases and J by 0 bases, with 14 bases between. Germline CDR1 and CDR2: MNHEY and SMNVEV (reference sequence). The CDR3 runs to 16 residues. The CDR3 reads CASSQPGSLAKNIQYF. The CDR3 bases are TGTGCCAGCAGTCAACCCGGCAGCTTAGCCAAAAACATTCAGTACTTC.

V gene TRBV19 combines with J gene TRBJ2-1, with TRBD1 matching over 9 bases. The CDR3 consists of 18 residues. Losses at the gene ends were 0 bases for V and 0 bases for J; bases not matched to a gene: 6. Germline CDR1 reads LNHDA; CDR2 reads SQIVND (reference sequence). CDR3 region: CASSIDRTGDSSYNEQFF. The CDR3 nucleotides read TGTGCCAGTAGTATAGATCGGACAGGGGATAGCTCCTACAATGAGCAGTTCTTC.

The V call is TRBV30, the J call TRBJ1-3; D not resolved. The CDR3 spans 12 residues. Germline V gene sequence: CDR1 GTSNPN, CDR2 SVGIG (reference sequence). Trimming took 1 base from V and 4 from J, leaving 5 bases between them. DNA for the CDR3: TGTGCCTGGAGTGCGGGGGGAAACACCATATATTTT. The encoded protein is CAWSAGGNTIYF.

In its sample, this clone was seen a few times. The CDR3 nucleotides read TGTGCCAGCAGTGTCCGGGGGGCTGCAGCTTTCTTT. As protein: CASSVRGAAAFF. This chain links TRBV2 with TRBJ1-1; possible D gene TRBD1, 6 bases. CDR1 and CDR2 (germline): SNHLY, FYNNEI. V lost 4 bases to trimming and J lost 10 bases, with 13 bases between them. The CDR3 covers 12 residues.

CDR3 in amino acids: CASSSRDNYGYTF. CDR3 nucleotide sequence: TGTGCCAGCAGCTCCAGGGATAACTATGGCTACACCTTC. The rearrangement links TRBV4-2 to TRBJ1-2; D might be TRBD1 (5 bases). Trimming stripped 5 bases from V and 1 base from J, with 8 bases between. CDR1 and CDR2 from the germline V gene are LGHNA and YNFKEQ. The CDR3 consists of 13 residues.

This rearrangement joins TRBV6-4 to TRBJ2-6, with D possibly matching TRBD1 (6 bases). The V gene's germline CDR1 is MRHNA and CDR2 SNTAGT. The CDR3 spans 16 residues. Trimming removed 4 bases from V and 1 base from J, with 11 bases in between. The CDR3, as DNA: TGTGCCAGCAGTGCCCAACAGGGATCTGGGGCCAACGTCCTGACTTTC. The encoded protein is CASSAQQGSGANVLTF.

This clone has a single count. The V and J genes are TRBV5-5 and TRBJ1-4; D is unclear. The CDR3 spans 16 residues. Looked up from germline, CDR1 is SGHKS and CDR2 is YYEKEE (reference sequence). V shed 3 bases and J shed 3 bases, with 15 bases lying between them. The CDR3 sequence is CASSSTLFAANEKLFF. The DNA for the CDR3 is TGTGCCAGCAGCTCGACCTTATTTGCAGCTAATGAAAAACTGTTTTTT.

V is TRBV9 and J is TRBJ2-3; 10 nucleotides match TRBD2. CDR1 is SGDLS, CDR2 YYNGEE, per germline. Germline trimming cut 7 bases from V and 0 bases from J; bases unmatched to any gene: 5. CDR3 length: 15 residues. CDR3 protein: CASGVSGRSTDTQYF. The CDR3 coding sequence is TGTGCCAGCGGAGTTAGCGGGAGGAGCACAGATACGCAGTATTTT. Based on the CDR3 plus reference TRBV9 and TRBJ2-3, the full variable domain is DSGVTQTPKHLITATGQRVTLRCSPRSGDLSVYWYQQSLDQGLQFLIQYYNGEERAKGNILERFSAQQFPDLHSELNLSSLELGDSALYFCASGVSGRSTDTQYFGPGTRLTVL.

The rearrangement uses TRBV15 and TRBJ1-2; weak D call: TRBD1 (5 bases). This CDR3 has 15 residues. Trimming cost V 0 bases and J 8 bases, with 16 bases left between them. In germline, CDR1 is LNHNV, CDR2 YYDKDF (reference sequence). The CDR3 region has the DNA TGTGCCACCAGCAGAGATAGGGTACAGGCCTGGGGCTACACCTTC. This sequence encodes CATSRDRVQAWGYTF.

V usage is TRBV28 and J usage is TRBJ1-4; 10 bases are shared with TRBD1. There are 15 residues in the CDR3. The germline gives CDR1 MDHEN, CDR2 SYDVKM. With V trimmed by 7 bases and J by 13 bases, 15 bases remained unmatched. DNA of the CDR3: TGTGCCAGCACACCAGCCGGGGACAGGGGTGGAAGACTGTTTTTT. Encoded protein: CASTPAGDRGGRLFF. The full variable domain, completed using reference TRBV28 and TRBJ1-4, is DVKVTQSSRYLVKRTGEKVFLECVQDMDHENMFWYRQDPGLGLRLIYFSYDVKMKEKGDIPEGYSVSREKKERFSLILESASTNQTSMYLCASTPAGDRGGRLFFGSGTQLSVL.

This rearrangement joins TRBV30 to TRBJ1-4; D gene uncertain. V lost 4 bases and J lost 0, with 15 bases in between. From germline, CDR1 is GTSNPN and CDR2 SVGIG (reference sequence). The CDR3 spans 16 residues. The CDR3, as DNA: TGTGCCTGGACCCGGACTCAATTAGCAACTAATGAAAAACTGTTTTTT. Residues: CAWTRTQLATNEKLFF.

This sequence joins TRBV14 and TRBJ1-1, with no clear D. This CDR3 region has 13 residues. Germline CDR1 is SGHDN and CDR2 is FVKESK. V lost 8 bases, J lost 3 bases, and 13 bases lay in between. The CDR3 region has the DNA TGTGCCAGCGGGCTTATTTGGGACACTGAAGCTTTCTTT. Its translation: CASGLIWDTEAFF.

This clone has only one observation. The chain uses TRBV9 and TRBJ2-5, with TRBD2 as a possible D gene (6 bases). Germline CDR1 is SGDLS and CDR2 is YYNGEE. V shed 8 bases and J shed 2 bases, with 16 bases lying between them. The CDR3 length is 14 residues. The CDR3 protein is CASGGAGSQETQYF. As DNA, the CDR3 is TGTGCCAGTGGGGGTGCGGGGTCACAAGAGACCCAGTACTTC.

This clone was picked up a small number of times. The rearrangement joins TRBV6-1 to TRBJ1-4; tentatively, D is TRBD1 (6 bases). The V end was cut by 4 bases, the J end by 6 bases, with 9 bases between. This CDR3 is 13 amino acids long. Germline V gene lookup returns CDR1 MNHNS and CDR2 SASEGT. For the CDR3, the DNA is TGTGCCAGCAGTGTGGGACAAGATGAAAAACTGTTTTTT. Its protein is CASSVGQDEKLFF.

The chain is built from TRBV28 and TRBJ2-6, with a tentative D call TRBD2 (5 bases). Germline CDR1 MDHEN, CDR2 SYDVKM. V was shortened by 4 bases and J by 3 bases, with 7 bases between the two germline ends. This CDR3 comprises 14 residues. The CDR3 nucleotides are TGTGCCAGCAGTTCGGGGAGTGGGGCCAACGTCCTGACTTTC. Translated: CASSSGSGANVLTF.